This note documents a single T cell receptor beta chain sequence. This sample is part of a study of blood T cell repertoires in COVID-19. Background on the study: From T cells, B-cell-depleted T cells, or PBMCs came the material, which was cDNA or gDNA.

TCRdb keeps only in-frame clones here, not all; method: immunoSEQ multiplex PCR. The sample records approximately 140,000 clones, more than 75% being singletons. The CDR3 extends over 17 amino acids. The V gene is TRBV1, the J gene TRBJ1-4; TRBD1, as called in the table, went unchecked against the DNA. TRBV1 is termed a pseudogene. Material for sequencing was peripheral blood. The origin of this receptor is a man of 80 years or more with acute or convalescent COVID-19. In DNA form, the CDR3 reads TGCACCAGCAGCCAAGATGGAGGGGGCCCAACTAATGAAAAACTGTTTTTT. Protein sequence: CTSSQDGGGPTNEKLFF.